What follows describes a single T cell receptor beta chain. The sample is drawn from a study of blood T cell repertoires in COVID-19. Study information: Some COVID-19 samples were acute and others convalescent; all came from the United States, Italy and Spain.

Authors' data handling: Amplification from reference gene primers served as the basis for estimated nucleated cell counts. TCRdb's copy holds only in-frame clones and misses some; the assay was immunoSEQ multiplex PCR. From that table come the V and J calls and clone size; the DNA was used to work out D and trimming. The data contain roughly 250,000 clones, about 89% of them seen just once; the ten biggest clones take up under 2.5%. The germline V gene has CDR1 SGHNT and CDR2 YYREEE (reference sequence). V lost 4 bases and J 8 bases, leaving 12 bases between the germline ends. CDR3 length equals 12 residues. Assignments of participants to cohorts depended upon their own reported clinical history.

The source material was PBMCs or T cells enriched from blood (not recorded which). The rearrangement links TRBV5-4 to TRBJ1-2; D is possibly TRBD1 (6 bases). This clonotype was sampled from a woman aged 18-29 years who had recovered from COVID-19. CDR3 region: CASSTSTGGYTF. The CDR3 region has the DNA TGTGCCAGCAGCACCAGCACAGGGGGCTACACCTTC.